Below, one T cell receptor beta chain is given with its context. This sample is part of a study of blood T cell repertoires in COVID-19. Method: immunoSEQ multiplex PCR; TCRdb's copy keeps in-frame clones and lacks some. The sample carries around 60,000 clones, 90% to 95% recorded once. CDR3 size: 14 residues. Germline V gene sequence: CDR1 SGHTS, CDR2 YDEGEE. Trimming cost V 6 bases and J 3 bases; bases outside gene matches: 6. The chain links TRBV5-8 to TRBJ2-1, with TRBD1 matching over 7 bases. The clonotype was recovered from a man over 45 with active COVID-19. The sequenced material came from peripheral blood. CDR3: CASTRDRDYNEQFF. CDR3 in DNA: TGTGCCAGCACCCGGGACAGAGACTACAATGAGCAGTTCTTC.